The rows below give T cell receptor beta chains drawn from one sample of a study of blood T cell repertoires in COVID-19. Produced via immunoSEQ multiplex PCR; TCRdb's table is partial and in-frame only. The sample shows a few hundred thousand clones, 70% to 90% of them seen only once. The sequenced sample was peripheral blood. The receptors come from a woman in her 30s with acute or convalescent COVID-19. Both conserved end residues are trimmed from each CDR3.

>TRBV5-4
ASSFAGGPEDTQY
>TRBV4-3
ASSQDLGLAGRADTQY
>TRBV2
ASSPRGSAEAF
>TRBV5-8
ASSPEGAHNEKLF
>TRBV18
ASSRTDENGYEQY
>TRBV5-4
ASSLEGGNGELF
>TRBV29-1
SVEMTQGGTEAF
>TRBV6-1
ASSPGTGYQPQH
>TRBV5-6
ASSLVGAREQY
>TRBV9
ASSVEVGQWGYT
>TRBV6-5
ASSYISTTLPYEQY
>TRBV27
ASSPGLAGGETQY
>TRBV18
ASGSVLKNNEQF
>TRBV7-9
ASSPGQANYGYT
>TRBV5-8
ASSTGTSGRPEDEQF
>TRBV11-2
ASSIGGQGPTEAF
>TRBV9
ASSVEFGGRADTQY
>TRBV18
ASSRGKGAPYEQY
>TRBV24-1
ATPERLAGSTDTQY
>TRBV4-2
ASSQDWLAGVDEQF
>TRBV4-2
ASSHLQETQY
>TRBV10-3
AISESEGEGRGQETQY
>TRBV6-5
ASSYSGGESTEAF
>TRBV7-3
ASIPEWREILTGELF
>TRBV9
ASSYEDYSYNEQF
>TRBV6-5
ASSLTGFGTEAF
>TRBV5-6
ATSFVGGARTTYNEQF
>TRBV21-1
ASSRPGTSGLNSYNEQF
>TRBV6-2/TRBV6-3
ASSYWDRADGYT
>TRBV23-1
ASSQLPAGSSYNEQF
>TRBV25-1
ASSSTLSGSVAGELF
>TRBV7-9
ASSLIAGVAEKLF
>TRBV7-8
ASSPEVVKNIQY
>TRBV11-2
ASSLGASVEQY
>TRBV19
ASSISGNTEAF
>TRBV9
ASSLQPIDRGQTEAF
>TRBV15
ATSIAGASYEQY
>TRBV6-5
ASSYGSLSAEAF
>TRBV5-4
ASSSPGQIIFGETQY
>TRBV24-1
ATKGTGGETQY
>TRBV19
ASSSAGRGNQPQH
>TRBV30
AWRVGNTEAF
>TRBV24-1
ATSGAGAAYEQF
>TRBV5-1
ASSLAPGRELF
>TRBV4-3
ASSRLLAGQETQY
>TRBV3-1/TRBV3-2
ASSRERENQETQY
>TRBV7-9
ASSLYGASGRAGEQF
>TRBV19
ASSSAESYNSPLH
>TRBV5-6
ASKGGSLETQY
>TRBV25-1
ASRTTGTGRTGELF
>TRBV2
ASSEAAGGNRDRGGEQY
>TRBV30
AWTPGASGRRHEQF
>TRBV13
ASSTSGRERDNEQF
>TRBV2
ASSGPREGLNEQF
>TRBV6-4
ASSRETGTGELF